These 27 T cell receptor beta chains were sequenced from one sample in a study of T cells in pancreatic ductal adenocarcinoma. Surgery without prior neoadjuvant therapy was the treatment of the selected pancreatic ductal adenocarcinoma patients. Method: immunoSEQ multiplex PCR; TCRdb's copy keeps in-frame clones and lacks some. The table includes about 11,000 clones, roughly 85% detected once. Sequencing used PBMCs. These TCRs come from a human donor with pancreatic ductal adenocarcinoma.

V is TRBV28 and J is TRBJ1-4, with D uncertain. The CDR3 runs 14 residues. Germline V gene sequence: CDR1 MDHEN, CDR2 SYDVKM. Trimming cost V 8 bases and J 8 bases, with 18 bases left between them. The CDR3 protein is CASRPHRRYEKLFF. The CDR3, as DNA: TGTGCCAGCCGACCCCACAGAAGGTACGAAAAACTGTTTTTT.

The chain employs TRBV5-1 and TRBJ2-7; D call uncertain. CDR1 is SGHRS, CDR2 YFSETQ, per germline. This CDR3 region has 15 residues. V was trimmed by 4 bases and J by 2 bases, leaving 16 bases between them. CDR3 in DNA: TGCGCCAGCAGCCGAGAATCTCGAATGGCCTACGAGCAGTACTTC. Amino acids: CASSRESRMAYEQYF.

This chain uses TRBV13 with TRBJ2-2; 12 bases are shared with TRBD2. The CDR3 sequence is 16 residues long. J was trimmed by 4 bases and V by 6 bases; bases with no gene match: 6. CDR1 PRHDT and CDR2 FYEKMQ come from the germline V gene (reference sequence). CDR3 DNA sequence: TGTGCCAGCAGACCCCCGGGACTAGCGGGCACCGGGGAGCTGTTTTTT. Its translation is CASRPPGLAGTGELFF. The whole variable domain, remainder taken from reference TRBV13 and TRBJ2-2, is AAGVIQSPRHLIKEKRETATLKCYPIPRHDTVYWYQQGPGQDPQFLISFYEKMQSDKGSIPDRFSAQQFSDYHSELNMSSLELGDSALYFCASRPPGLAGTGELFFGEGSRLTVL.

The V gene is TRBV29-1, the J gene TRBJ1-2, with a possible D match to TRBD1 (5 bases). The V and J ends lost 3 bases and 0 bases respectively, with 11 bases between them. The CDR3 consists of 14 residues. CDR1 is SQVTM and CDR2 is ANQGSEA in the germline V gene. This CDR3 reads CSVDRELANYGYTF. Written as DNA, the CDR3 is TGCAGCGTTGACAGGGAGTTAGCTAACTATGGCTACACCTTC.

The sample holds one count of this clone. This chain uses TRBV30 with TRBJ1-5; D gene unclear. Germline loops: CDR1 GTSNPN, CDR2 SVGIG (reference sequence). The V and J ends lost 1 base and 7 bases respectively, with 8 bases between them. The CDR3 is 12 residues long. The CDR3 nucleotides read TGTGCCTGGAGTGCGGTGGGACAGCCCCAGCATTTT. It encodes CAWSAVGQPQHF.

The J gene is TRBJ1-4, the V gene TRBV5-1; no definite D call. Looked up from germline, CDR1 is SGHRS and CDR2 is YFSETQ. V lost 6 bases, J lost 2 bases, and 11 bases lay in between. The CDR3 is 14 residues long. CDR3 amino acids: CASNLGGTNEKLFF. The CDR3 DNA reads TGCGCCAGCAACCTCGGAGGGACTAATGAAAAACTGTTTTTT.

The CDR3 spells CASSVGRLAGVGELFF. The DNA for the CDR3 is TGTGCCAGCAGCGTAGGGCGGCTAGCGGGAGTCGGGGAGCTGTTTTTT. The chain uses TRBV9 and TRBJ2-2; 10 nucleotides agree with TRBD2. V lost 0 bases and J lost 7; bases outside the gene matches: 6. CDR1 is SGDLS and CDR2 is YYNGEE in the germline V gene. The CDR3 is made up of 16 amino acids.

V gene TRBV6-5 combines with J gene TRBJ2-2, with no clear D. Trimming stripped 5 bases from V and 5 bases from J, with 9 bases between. The CDR3 has 13 residues. The germline gives CDR1 MNHEY, CDR2 SVGAGI. In nucleotides, the CDR3 is TGTGCCAGCAGTCAACCAGCGACCGGGGAGCTGTTTTTT. The encoded protein is CASSQPATGELFF.

CDR3 sequence reads: CASSWKGGPNEKLFF. CDR3 bases: TGTGCCAGCAGCTGGAAGGGGGGTCCCAATGAAAAACTGTTTTTT. This rearrangement joins TRBV5-8 to TRBJ1-4, with D possibly TRBD1 on 6 matching bases. The ends were cut back, 3 bases at V and 5 bases at J, with 14 bases in the middle. Germline CDR1 is SGHTS and CDR2 is YDEGEE. The CDR3 spans 15 residues.

This clone was found a few times. V usage is TRBV27 and J usage is TRBJ1-1; D is possibly TRBD1 (5 bases). The CDR3 covers 14 residues. CDR1 and CDR2 from the germline V gene are MNHEY and SMNVEV (reference sequence). V dropped 5 bases and J dropped 0 bases, with 10 bases sitting between them. The CDR3 DNA reads as TGTGCCAGCAGTGGGACCTTCATGAACACTGAAGCTTTCTTT. This sequence encodes CASSGTFMNTEAFF.

By share, this clone ranks as medium-sized. The chain employs TRBV4-3 and TRBJ2-1, with 9 nucleotides matching TRBD2. J gave up 8 bases and V 1 base, and 12 bases lay outside the gene matches. CDR1 is LGHNA, CDR2 YSLEER, per germline. This CDR3 region has 17 residues. In DNA, the CDR3 is TGCGCCAGCAGCCAAGGTCCTAGCGGGGTACGGGATGATGAGCAGTTCTTC. It yields the protein CASSQGPSGVRDDEQFF.

V gene TRBV19 combines with J gene TRBJ2-3; the D gene is possibly TRBD2 (7 bases). V was cut by 6 bases and J by 7 bases, with 26 bases left in between. This CDR3 is built from 17 residues. Germline V gene sequence: CDR1 LNHDA, CDR2 SQIVND (reference sequence). The CDR3 sequence: CASSPPLDGGLAHTQYF. DNA for the CDR3: TGTGCCAGTAGCCCCCCATTAGACGGGGGGCTTGCGCATACGCAGTATTTT.

The chain recombines TRBV11-2 with TRBJ2-3; TRBD2 agrees at 9 bases. J gave up 4 bases and V 1 base, and 9 bases lay outside the gene matches. CDR3 length: 17 residues. From germline, CDR1 is SGHAT and CDR2 FQNNGV. DNA for the CDR3: TGTGCCAGCAGCTTAGCCGGGTCTAGCGGGATGGCAGATACGCAGTATTTT. It yields the protein CASSLAGSSGMADTQYF.

The DNA for the CDR3 is TGTGCCAGTAGTACACAGGGGTCAACTAATGAAAAACTGTTTTTT. Translation: CASSTQGSTNEKLFF. The chain links TRBV19 to TRBJ1-4; 7 bases match TRBD1. Trimming cost V 4 bases and J 0 bases; bases outside gene matches: 2. CDR3 size: 15 residues. Germline V gene sequence: CDR1 LNHDA, CDR2 SQIVND (reference sequence).

The chain has TRBV18 and TRBJ2-1; the match to TRBD2 covers 13 bases. The length of the CDR3 is 15 residues. Germline loops: CDR1 KGHSH, CDR2 LQKENI. After removal of 4 bases from V and 9 bases from J, the junction contained 6 bases not matched to a gene. CDR3 sequence (DNA): TGTGCCAGCTCACAGACTAGCGGGGGGTTCGGTGAGCAGTTCTTC. It encodes CASSQTSGGFGEQFF.

The V gene is TRBV7-9, the J gene TRBJ2-1; 13 nucleotides align to TRBD2. This CDR3 spans 17 amino acids. V dropped 2 bases and J dropped 6; count of bases not matched to a gene: 7. Germline-derived CDR1 and CDR2 are SEHNR and FQNEAQ (reference sequence). The CDR3 is CASSLYGLAGVVNEQFF. The CDR3 nucleotides are TGTGCCAGCAGCTTATATGGACTAGCGGGAGTTGTCAATGAGCAGTTCTTC.

This chain joins TRBV5-1 and TRBJ2-1, with 10 bases matching TRBD2. Germline CDR1 SGHRS, CDR2 YFSETQ. V was clipped by 1 base and J by 5 bases; unmatched bases: 3. The CDR3 spans 15 residues. The CDR3: CASSLKLAGNNEQFF. In nucleotides, the CDR3 is TGCGCCAGCAGCTTGAAACTAGCGGGGAACAATGAGCAGTTCTTC.

This chain uses TRBV19 with TRBJ2-5, with 7 bases that match TRBD2. The CDR3 extends over 15 amino acids. Germline V gene sequence: CDR1 LNHDA, CDR2 SQIVND (reference sequence). V shed 3 bases, J shed 1 base, and the junction held 5 bases outside the gene matches. CDR3 region: CASSMTGGRQETQYF. The CDR3 bases are TGTGCCAGTAGTATGACGGGGGGTCGCCAAGAGACCCAGTACTTC.

The chain uses TRBV6-4 and TRBJ1-1; D ambiguous. The V gene lost 3 bases and the J gene lost 5 bases, with 13 bases spanning the gap. Germline CDR1 and CDR2: MRHNA and SNTAGT. The CDR3 contains 14 residues. The CDR3 nucleotides read TGTGCCAGCAGTGAAGGACCCGCGGGGACTGAAGCTTTCTTT. Its protein product is CASSEGPAGTEAFF.

This chain connects TRBV6-1 to TRBJ2-7; 11 bases line up with TRBD1. V lost 4 bases and J lost 4; bases outside the gene matches: 3. This CDR3 region has 14 residues. The V gene's germline CDR1 is MNHNS and CDR2 SASEGT. In DNA, the CDR3 is TGTGCCAGCAGTGTCCGGGACAGGGGGTACGAGCAGTACTTC. This sequence encodes CASSVRDRGYEQYF.

The genes are TRBV30 and TRBJ1-2; D is perhaps TRBD1 (5 bases). V was shortened by 3 bases and J by 0 bases, with 11 bases between the two germline ends. This CDR3 has 14 residues. Germline CDR1 is GTSNPN and CDR2 is SVGIG (reference sequence). The DNA of the CDR3 is TGTGCCTGGAGCGGGGCGCCAGCTAACTATGGCTACACCTTC. It codes for CAWSGAPANYGYTF.

The chain links TRBV5-4 to TRBJ2-1, with a weak D call TRBD2 (6 bases). Trimming took off 3 bases at V and 9 bases at J, with 10 bases between the two ends. The CDR3 is 12 amino acids. Looked up from germline, CDR1 is SGHNT and CDR2 is YYREEE (reference sequence). In DNA form, the CDR3 reads TGTGCCAGCAGCTCCGGGGAGGCTGAGCAGTTCTTC. Amino acids: CASSSGEAEQFF. The entire variable domain, with the rest obtained from reference TRBV5-4 and TRBJ2-1, is as follows: ETGVTQSPTHLIKTRGQQVTLRCSSQSGHNTVSWYQQALGQGPQFIFQYYREEENGRGNFPPRFSGLQFPNYSSELNVNALELDDSALYLCASSSGEAEQFFGPGTRLTVL.

V gene TRBV7-2 combines with J gene TRBJ2-3; 7 bases align to TRBD2. V shed 5 bases, J shed 6 bases, and the junction held 14 bases outside the gene matches. CDR3 length: 16 residues. Germline lookup yields CDR1 SGHTA and CDR2 FQGNSA. The CDR3 here is CASSPALASLGDTQYF. DNA of the CDR3: TGTGCCAGCAGCCCAGCACTAGCGTCATTAGGCGATACGCAGTATTTT.

The rearrangement joins TRBV7-2 to TRBJ2-7, with 12 bases matching TRBD2. Germline CDR1 and CDR2: SGHTA and FQGNSA. With 5 bases clipped from V and 6 bases from J, the junction kept 8 bases outside the gene matches. This CDR3 region has 15 residues. The CDR3 is CASSARLAGETEQYF. The CDR3 DNA reads TGTGCCAGCAGCGCCCGACTAGCGGGAGAGACCGAGCAGTACTTC.

The chain uses TRBV12-5 and TRBJ1-2; no clear D. The CDR3 loop spans 14 amino acids. Germline lookup yields CDR1 LGHNT and CDR2 FRNRAP. V shed 7 bases and J shed 2 bases, with 14 bases lying between them. The CDR3 DNA reads TGTGCTAGTGCGGTACAGTCGCTAAACTATGGCTACACCTTC. Its translation: CASAVQSLNYGYTF.

This clone has a handful of counts. The V and J genes are TRBV4-2 and TRBJ1-2; D is unresolved. CDR3 length: 14 amino acids. Germline values: CDR1 LGHNA, CDR2 YNFKEQ. V lost 4 bases and J lost 6, with 15 bases in between. The CDR3 DNA is TGTGCCAGCAGCCCCCAAGGGAGGAAACATGGCTACACCTTC. Its translation is CASSPQGRKHGYTF.

The chain has TRBV5-6 and TRBJ2-7; either TRBD1 or TRBD2 may supply D (5 bases each). The CDR3 has 13 residues. CDR1 and CDR2 from the germline V gene are SGHDT and YYEEEE. Trimming removed 4 bases at V and 3 bases at J, with 11 bases between. CDR3 amino acids: CASSVFGGYEQYF. The CDR3 nucleotides are TGTGCCAGCAGCGTATTTGGGGGCTACGAGCAGTACTTC.